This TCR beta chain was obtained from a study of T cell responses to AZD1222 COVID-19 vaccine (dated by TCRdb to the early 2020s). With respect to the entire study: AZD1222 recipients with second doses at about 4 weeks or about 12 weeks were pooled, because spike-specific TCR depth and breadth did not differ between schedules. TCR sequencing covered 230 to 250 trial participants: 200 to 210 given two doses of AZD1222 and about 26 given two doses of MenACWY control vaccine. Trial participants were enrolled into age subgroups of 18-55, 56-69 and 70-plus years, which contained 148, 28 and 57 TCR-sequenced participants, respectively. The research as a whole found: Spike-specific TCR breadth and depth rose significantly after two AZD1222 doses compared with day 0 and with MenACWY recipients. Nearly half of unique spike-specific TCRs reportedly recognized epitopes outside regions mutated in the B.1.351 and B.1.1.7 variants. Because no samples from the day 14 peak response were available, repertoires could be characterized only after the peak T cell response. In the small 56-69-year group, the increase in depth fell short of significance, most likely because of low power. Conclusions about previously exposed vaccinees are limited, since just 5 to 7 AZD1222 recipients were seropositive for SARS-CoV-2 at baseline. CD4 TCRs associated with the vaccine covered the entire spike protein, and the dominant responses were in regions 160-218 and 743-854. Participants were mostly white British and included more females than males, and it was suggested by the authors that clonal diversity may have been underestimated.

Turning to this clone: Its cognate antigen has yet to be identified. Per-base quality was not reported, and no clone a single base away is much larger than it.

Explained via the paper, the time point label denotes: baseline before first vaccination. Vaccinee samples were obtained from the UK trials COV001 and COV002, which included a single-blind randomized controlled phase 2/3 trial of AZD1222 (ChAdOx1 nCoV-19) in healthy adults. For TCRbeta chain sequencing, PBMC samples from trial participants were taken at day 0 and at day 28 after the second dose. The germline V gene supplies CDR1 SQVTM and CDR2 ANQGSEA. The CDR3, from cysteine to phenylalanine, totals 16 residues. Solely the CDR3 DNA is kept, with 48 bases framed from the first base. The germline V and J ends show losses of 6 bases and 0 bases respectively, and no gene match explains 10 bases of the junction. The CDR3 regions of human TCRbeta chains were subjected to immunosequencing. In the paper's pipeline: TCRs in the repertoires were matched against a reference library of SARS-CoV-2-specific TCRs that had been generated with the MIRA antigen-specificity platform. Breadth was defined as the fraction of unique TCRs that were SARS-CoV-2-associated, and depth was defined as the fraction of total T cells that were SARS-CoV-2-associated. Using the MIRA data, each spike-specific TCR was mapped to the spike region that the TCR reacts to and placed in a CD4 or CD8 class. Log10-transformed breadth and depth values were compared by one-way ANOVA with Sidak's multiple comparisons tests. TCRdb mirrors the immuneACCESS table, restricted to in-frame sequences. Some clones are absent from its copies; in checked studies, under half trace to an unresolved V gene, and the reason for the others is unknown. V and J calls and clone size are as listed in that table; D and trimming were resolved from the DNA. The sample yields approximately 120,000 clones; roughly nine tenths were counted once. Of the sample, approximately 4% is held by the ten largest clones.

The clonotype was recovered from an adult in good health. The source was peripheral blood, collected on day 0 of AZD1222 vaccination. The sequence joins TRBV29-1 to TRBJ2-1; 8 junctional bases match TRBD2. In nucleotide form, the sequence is TGCAGCGTACGGCGGGGGGCGGAGAGCTCCTACAATGAGCAGTTCTTC. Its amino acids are CSVRRGAESSYNEQFF.